This T cell receptor beta chain stems from a study of cytomegalovirus exposure and HLA in healthy donors (TCRdb year 2017). For context, the study as a whole: According to an earlier analysis of 550 to 750 of the donors, roughly 180 million T cells yielded roughly 110 million unique TCR beta sequences and roughly 280 Gb of sequence data. Donor age, sex, ethnicity and CMV serostatus were collected together with the repertoire data. Rather than drawing on any new phenotypic data, the later analysis identified candidate immune exposures from TCR beta sequences and the way those sequences occurred across donors. Using immunosequencing, the study profiled T cell repertoires from 500 to 800 subjects and related those repertoires to cytomegalovirus serostatus. Around 300 gigabases of sequencing data and roughly 90 million unique TCR sequences were included in an early release covering 550 to 650 HLA-typed donors. Typing coverage differed by locus: A, B, C, DRB1 and DQB1 were typed in about 620-640 donors, DQA1 in 500 to 550, DPA1 in around 610, and DPB1 in 472. Of the approximately 400 genotyped donors, approximately 80% fell in the genetic ancestry cluster associated with self-reported Caucasian donors. To decide whether each TCR beta V gene segment behaved as functional or pseudogenic, an earlier analysis of several hundred of the donors relied on high-throughput TCR beta sequencing. Along with the approximately 700-subject first cohort, a separate validation cohort of more than 90 different subjects was used. High-throughput TCR immunosequencing, statistical association of individual TCRs with disease status, and machine learning were combined to predict cytomegalovirus infection status. Every repertoire in the discovery cohort had been generated on one and the same sequencing platform. Roughly 5 DR-DQ haplotypes were treated as single units for association and clustering because of strong linkage in the cohort. A later analysis re-examined previously published TCR beta repertoires from 610 or so donors and added high-resolution HLA genotyping to investigate patterns of TCR occurrence. The study aimed to test whether cataloging public T cell receptors could reveal signatures of past pathogen exposure. In a later genetic analysis, genome-wide SNP genotypes for about 65% of the 666 donors were used, and that subset was treated as a discovery cohort. Across about 380 genotyped donors of the cohort, an average of about 200,000 unique TCR beta nucleotide sequences per donor were sequenced, and around 19% of those sequences were non-productive. HLA typing included class I and class II loci at four-digit resolution.

Overall study outcomes, separate from this receptor: Roughly uniform sequencing depth across donors was assumed in presence/absence analyses, although this assumption may not hold. According to a later analysis, parvovirus B19, influenza, CMV and Epstein-Barr virus appeared linked to several top co-occurrence clusters. In the study, around 150 TCR beta chains were listed as associated with cytomegalovirus. Cytomegalovirus status was reported to be diagnosed by the classifier with high specificity and sensitivity in both the original and validation cohorts. Correlated functional status among segregating V segments might reflect linkage disequilibrium, but an unknown experimental factor could not be ruled out. Specific HLA alleles were associated with 16,951 TCR beta sequences at a false discovery rate of 0.05 in a later analysis. Broadly in line with IMGT annotations, most TCR beta V segments showed up in productive rearrangements about 87% or about 30% of the time in an earlier analysis of 450 to 750 of the donors. The only immune exposure information available for the cohort was CMV serostatus. Because HLA typing was unavailable for some donors at each locus, only the typed subset was used in association tests. In this cohort, only TCR beta chains were sequenced, and detectable features were limited by the absence of alpha or paired-chain data. Because counts were too low, seventeen rarely observed V segments, including chromosome 9 orphons, were left out of the earlier analysis of over 550 of the donors. Most CMV-associated TCR beta chains appeared to be HLA-restricted in a later analysis, and the HLA associations seemed to be driven largely by CMV exposure. When HLA alleles, especially DR and DQ, strongly co-occurred, TCR associations were difficult to assign to individual alleles. A few of the identified cytomegalovirus-associated TCR beta chains were confirmed in vitro to be specific for cytomegalovirus antigens. According to the authors, the approach could potentially be generalized to other disease states and immunological phenotypes. A later genetic analysis associated a missense DCLRE1C variant with V-gene and J-gene trimming of TCR beta chains, and an independent cohort replicated the association. While some public TCRs were present in many individuals, most TCR sequences turned up only very rarely across donors. A cluster of highly shared sequence variants was judged likely to be a technical artifact of the sequencing pipeline. According to a later genetic analysis, donors in an Asian-associated ancestry cluster had fewer N-insertions in productive TCRs than the roughly 660-donor mean. Some IMGT-functional V segments, including TRBV6-2 and TRBV6-3, could not be distinguished by the 87-base-pair reads and were therefore excluded. Compared with equally common non-associated chains, HLA-associated TCR beta chains in a later analysis were more clonally expanded and had lower generation probabilities. A further reported finding was that TCR beta sequences accurately predicted the HLA-A and HLA-B alleles for most subjects in the first cohort. A later analysis found that TCR association rates varied across HLA loci, with DRB1 alleles showing the most associated TCRs and HLA-C alleles the fewest.

The receptor library was made with the immunoSEQ multiplex PCR assay. A mixture of 60 forward primers for TCR Vbeta segments and 13 reverse primers for TCR Jbeta segments was used in the multiplex PCR. The CDR3 region of rearranged TCR beta genes was amplified from genomic DNA by a multiplex PCR assay. The amplified TCR beta libraries were sequenced on the Illumina HiSeq System as 87-base-pair reads. In the authors' own workflow: In a later analysis, 80 million or so unique TCR beta chains were counted across the approximately 620 repertoires, and roughly 11 million of these chains were shared by at least two donors. Raw reads were error-corrected and collapsed into unique sequences by a nearest-neighbor algorithm in which closely related sequences were merged to remove PCR and sequencing errors. V, D and J gene segments were assigned by aligning CDR3 sequences to IMGT reference sequences. For a sequence to be retained, a match of at least six nucleotides was required to both a V gene segment and a J gene segment. Rearrangements were called productive when the CDR3 lacked stop codons and stayed in frame with V and J; all others were non-productive. Following IMGT convention, CDR3 was defined as the stretch from the second conserved V-encoded cysteine to the conserved J-encoded phenylalanine. Sequences without an unambiguous match to a single V gene segment were excluded from the earlier analysis of about 640 of the donors. An earlier analysis of a few hundred of the donors classified V segments as functional when productive rearrangements were above 56.7% and as segregating when the standard deviation between donors was above 5%. A statistical classification framework was built to diagnose cytomegalovirus status from the catalog of TCR beta chain sequences. V and J gene assignment, in a later analysis, came from comparing TCR nucleotide sequences with IMGT/GENE-DB human TR gene sequences. In a later analysis, CDR3 sequences and most-parsimonious VDJ recombination scenarios were assigned using the TCRdist pipeline. A later analysis defined each TCR beta chain by its CDR3 amino acid sequence plus V-gene family, and excluded reads lacking a unique V-gene family. A later analysis removed 592 highly shared, low-generation-probability nucleotide sequences to deal with suspected cross-contamination and a sequencing artifact. In a later analysis, a clonal expansion index was calculated for each public chain from normalized within-repertoire ranks of inferred template counts. Generation probabilities in a later analysis came from a VDJ recombination model fitted to out-of-frame rearrangements, and those results were checked against IGoR. In a later analysis, hypergeometric tests were used to score TCR-TCR, TCR-HLA and TCR-CMV co-occurrence, with a repertoire-size bias correction applied to TCR pairs. False discovery rates were estimated in a later analysis by permuting HLA or CMV assignments 20 times. In a later analysis, co-occurring TCRs were grouped using DBSCAN, with TCRdist sequence similarity added in when clustering inside HLA-allele-positive subsets. Repertoires with fewer than 30,000 or more than 120,000 public chains, plus five repertoires with anomalous nucleotide sharing, were excluded from co-occurrence clustering. TCRdb's version of the immuneACCESS table is confined to in-frame rearrangements and falls short of the full clone set. An unresolved V gene accounts for under half of the shortfall where checked; the remainder is of unknown origin. Clone size and V and J calls were adopted from that table, with D and trimming inferred from the DNA. A total of tens of thousands of clones appear in this sample, roughly 72% of them only once. The ten largest clones capture over 8% of the sample.

This clone was picked up one time. The clone's antigen remains unknown. The input lacks base qualities; no much larger clone sits a single base away. From the germline V gene, CDR1 is SGHAT and CDR2 is FQNNGV. V is pruned by 4 bases and J by 6 bases, leaving 16 bases of the junction without a gene match. From cysteine to phenylalanine, the CDR3 is 17 amino acids long. The CDR3 DNA has 51 bases and is translated from base 1. The cohort was made up of 500 to 800 healthy bone marrow donors. Cohort members were all nominally healthy when sampled, although unrecorded immune exposures were likely present. The donor was CMV seropositive and was included in the group of 250 to 300 seropositive cohort members. Each donor provided a peripheral blood sample, and peripheral blood mononuclear cells were used for TCR beta sequencing. Genomic DNA extraction from the blood cell samples was performed with the Qiagen DNeasy Blood Extraction Kit.

The sample consisted of PBMCs. The TCR originated in a middle-aged man in good health and CMV-seropositive. The rearranged chain carries TRBV11-2 and TRBJ1-2, with 8 junctional bases fitting TRBD1. CDR3 reads: CASSSPGPGGSRDGYTF. The nucleotides are TGTGCCAGCAGCTCCCCGGGGCCAGGGGGCTCAAGAGATGGCTACACCTTC.